Described below is a single TCR beta chain sequence and its context. Its antigen remains unidentified. This specimen comes from a study of circulating and synovial CD4+ cells in juvenile arthritis. Study-wide results and limits: Some such blood samples were as oligoclonal as synovium. Vbeta family usage analysis did not detect the pathogenic-like versus bulk difference.

Measured with immunoSEQ multiplex PCR; TCRdb has only the in-frame clones, and not every one. The sample has around 3,600 clones, roughly 79% seen once. The TCR sequence derives from a human donor with juvenile idiopathic arthritis. The sample comprised CD4+ T cells from synovial fluid.

The CDR3 region has the DNA TGTGCCAGCAGCTTGGAATTTAGTCAGGCACACAATGAGCAGTTCTTC. Its protein is CASSLEFSQAHNEQFF. The chain is built from TRBV5-6 and TRBJ2-1, with unresolved D. With 0 bases removed from V and 5 bases from J, the gap between germline ends came to 15 bases. CDR3 length: 16 residues. CDR1 and CDR2 from the germline V gene are SGHDT and YYEEEE.